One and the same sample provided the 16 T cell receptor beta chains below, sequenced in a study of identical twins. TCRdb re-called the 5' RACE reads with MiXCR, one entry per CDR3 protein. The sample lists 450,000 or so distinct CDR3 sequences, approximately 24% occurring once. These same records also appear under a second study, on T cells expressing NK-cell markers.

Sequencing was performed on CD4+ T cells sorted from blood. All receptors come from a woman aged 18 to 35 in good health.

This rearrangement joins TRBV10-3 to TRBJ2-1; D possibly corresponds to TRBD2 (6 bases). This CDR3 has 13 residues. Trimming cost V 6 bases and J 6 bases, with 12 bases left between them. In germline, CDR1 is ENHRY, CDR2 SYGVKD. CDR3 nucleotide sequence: TGTGCCATCAGCACTAGCCTGGGCAATGAGCAGTTCTTC. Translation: CAISTSLGNEQFF.

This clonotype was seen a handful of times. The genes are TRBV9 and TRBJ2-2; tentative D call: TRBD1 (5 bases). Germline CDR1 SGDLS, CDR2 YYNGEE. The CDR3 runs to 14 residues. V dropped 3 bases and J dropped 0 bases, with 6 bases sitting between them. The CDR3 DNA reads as TGTGCCAGCAGCGCGACAGCGAACACCGGGGAGCTGTTTTTT. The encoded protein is CASSATANTGELFF.

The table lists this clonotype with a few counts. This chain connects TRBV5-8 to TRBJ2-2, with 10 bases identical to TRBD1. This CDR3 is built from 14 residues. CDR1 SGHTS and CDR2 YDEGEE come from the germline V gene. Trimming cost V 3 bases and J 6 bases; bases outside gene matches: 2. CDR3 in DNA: TGTGCCAGCAGCTCGGGACAGGGGCCCGGGGAGCTGTTTTTT. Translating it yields CASSSGQGPGELFF.

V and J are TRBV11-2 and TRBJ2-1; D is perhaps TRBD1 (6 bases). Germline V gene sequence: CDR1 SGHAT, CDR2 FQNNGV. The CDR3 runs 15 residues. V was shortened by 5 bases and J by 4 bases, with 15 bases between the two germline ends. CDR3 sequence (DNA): TGTGCCAGCAGCCAGGGCCAGGGGACGTACAATGAGCAGTTCTTC. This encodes CASSQGQGTYNEQFF.

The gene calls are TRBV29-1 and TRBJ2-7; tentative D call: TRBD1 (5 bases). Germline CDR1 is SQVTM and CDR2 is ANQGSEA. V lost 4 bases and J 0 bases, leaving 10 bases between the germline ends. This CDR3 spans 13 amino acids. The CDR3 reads CSVVARASYEQYF. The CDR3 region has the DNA TGCAGCGTTGTAGCCAGGGCCTCCTACGAGCAGTACTTC.

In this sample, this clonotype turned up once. The CDR3: CASSLVGNRYEQYF. Here the CDR3 DNA reads TGTGCCAGCAGCTTAGTAGGGAACCGCTACGAGCAGTACTTC. This rearrangement joins TRBV11-3 to TRBJ2-7; no reliable D call. Trimming took 1 base from V and 3 from J, leaving 10 bases between them. The CDR3 runs 14 residues. Germline CDR1 and CDR2: SGHNT and YENEEA.

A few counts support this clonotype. The CDR3 bases are TGTGCCAGCAGCTTGGTAGGGCAGCCGGAGCTGTTTTTT. Translation: CASSLVGQPELFF. This rearrangement joins TRBV11-2 to TRBJ2-2, with D unclear. The germline gives CDR1 SGHAT, CDR2 FQNNGV. The length of the CDR3 is 13 residues. The V and J ends lost 3 bases and 10 bases respectively, with 12 bases between them.

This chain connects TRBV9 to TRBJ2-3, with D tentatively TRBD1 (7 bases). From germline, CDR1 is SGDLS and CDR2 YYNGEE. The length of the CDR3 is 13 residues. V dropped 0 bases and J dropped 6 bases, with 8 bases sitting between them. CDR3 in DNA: TGTGCCAGCAGCGTAGCAGGGGGGGATACGCAGTATTTT. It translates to CASSVAGGDTQYF.

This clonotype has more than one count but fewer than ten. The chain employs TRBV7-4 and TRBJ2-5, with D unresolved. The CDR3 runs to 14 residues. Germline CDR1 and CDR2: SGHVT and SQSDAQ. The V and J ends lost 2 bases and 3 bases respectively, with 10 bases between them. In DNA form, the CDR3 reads TGTGCCAGCAGCTTAAGTGCAACCGAAGAGACCCAGTACTTC. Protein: CASSLSATEETQYF.

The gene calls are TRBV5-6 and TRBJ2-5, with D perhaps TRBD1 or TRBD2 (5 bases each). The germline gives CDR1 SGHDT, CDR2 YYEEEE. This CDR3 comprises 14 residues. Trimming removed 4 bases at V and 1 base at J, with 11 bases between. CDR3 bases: TGTGCCAGCAGCGTAGGGACCCTCCAAGAGACCCAGTACTTC. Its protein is CASSVGTLQETQYF.

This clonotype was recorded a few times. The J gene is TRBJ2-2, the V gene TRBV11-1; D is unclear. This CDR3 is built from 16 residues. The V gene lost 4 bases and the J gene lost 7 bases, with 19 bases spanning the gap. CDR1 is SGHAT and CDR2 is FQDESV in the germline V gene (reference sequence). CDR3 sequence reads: CASSSSIHRGNGELFF. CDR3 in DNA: TGTGCCAGCAGCTCCTCGATACACCGCGGTAACGGGGAGCTGTTTTTT.

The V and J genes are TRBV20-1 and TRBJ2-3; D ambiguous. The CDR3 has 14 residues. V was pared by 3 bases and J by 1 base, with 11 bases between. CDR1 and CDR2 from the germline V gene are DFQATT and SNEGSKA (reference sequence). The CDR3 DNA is TGCAGTGCTAGTCGGACGCTACGCACAGATACGCAGTATTTT. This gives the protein CSASRTLRTDTQYF.

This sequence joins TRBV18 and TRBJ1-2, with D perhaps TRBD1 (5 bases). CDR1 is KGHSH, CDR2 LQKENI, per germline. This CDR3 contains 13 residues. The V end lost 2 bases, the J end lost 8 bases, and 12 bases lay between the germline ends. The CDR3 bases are TGTGCCAGCTCACCAAGTCTGGACATAGGCTACACCTTC. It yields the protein CASSPSLDIGYTF.

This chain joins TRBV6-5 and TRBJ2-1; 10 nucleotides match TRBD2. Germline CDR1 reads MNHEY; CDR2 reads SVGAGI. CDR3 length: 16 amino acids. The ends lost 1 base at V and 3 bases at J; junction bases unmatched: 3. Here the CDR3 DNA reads TGTGCCAGCAGTTACTTTCGGACTAGCGGCTACAATGAGCAGTTCTTC. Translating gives CASSYFRTSGYNEQFF.

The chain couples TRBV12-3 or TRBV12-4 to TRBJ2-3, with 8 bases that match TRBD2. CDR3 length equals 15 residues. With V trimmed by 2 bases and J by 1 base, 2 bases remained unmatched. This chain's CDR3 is CASSLMRGGTDTQYF. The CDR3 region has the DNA TGTGCCAGCAGTTTAATGCGGGGGGGCACAGATACGCAGTATTTT.

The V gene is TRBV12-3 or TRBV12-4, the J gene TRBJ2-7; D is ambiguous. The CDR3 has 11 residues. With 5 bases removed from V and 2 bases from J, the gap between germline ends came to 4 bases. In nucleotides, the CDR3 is TGTGCCAGCAGTACACCCTACGAGCAGTACTTC. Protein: CASSTPYEQYF.